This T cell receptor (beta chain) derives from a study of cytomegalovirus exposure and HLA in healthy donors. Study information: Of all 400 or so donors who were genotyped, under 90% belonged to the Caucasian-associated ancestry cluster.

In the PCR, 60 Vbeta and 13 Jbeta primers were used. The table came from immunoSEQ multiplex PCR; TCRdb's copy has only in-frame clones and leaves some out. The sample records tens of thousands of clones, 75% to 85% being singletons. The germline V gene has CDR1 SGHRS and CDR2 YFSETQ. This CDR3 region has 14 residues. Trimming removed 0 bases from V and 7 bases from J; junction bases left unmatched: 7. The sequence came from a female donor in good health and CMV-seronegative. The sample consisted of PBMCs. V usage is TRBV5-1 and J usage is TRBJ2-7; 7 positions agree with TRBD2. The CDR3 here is CASSLGEGYREQYF. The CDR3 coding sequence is TGCGCCAGCAGCTTGGGGGAGGGGTACCGGGAGCAGTACTTC. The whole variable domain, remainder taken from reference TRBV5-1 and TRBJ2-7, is KAGVTQTPRYLIKTRGQQVTLSCSPISGHRSVSWYQQTPGQGLQFLFEYFSETQRNKGNFPGRFSGRQFSNSRSEMNVSTLELGDSALYLCASSLGEGYREQYFGPGTRLTVT.